Below are 7 T cell receptor beta chains sequenced from a single sample in a study of patients and donors after allogeneic stem cell transplantation. TCRdb passed the RT-PCR reads through MiXCR, listing each CDR3 protein once. The table has around 160,000 distinct CDR3 sequences, 30% seen once. Sequenced input: blood, either unsorted or a sorted T cell fraction (not recorded which). These receptors all come from a human donor who was either an allogeneic HSCT recipient or a stem cell or donor lymphocyte infusion donor (not recorded which). It is not recorded whose cells these are; they may come from a transplant donor.

V gene TRBV6-2 or TRBV6-3 combines with J gene TRBJ1-5; possible D gene TRBD1, 5 bases. Germline-derived CDR1 and CDR2 are MNHEY and SVGEGT. The V end lost 6 bases, the J end lost 3 bases, and 9 bases lay between the germline ends. The CDR3 covers 13 residues. The CDR3 DNA reads as TGTGCCAGCAGCCCCGGACACAATCAGCCCCAGCATTTT. It specifies CASSPGHNQPQHF.

This clonotype was counted only a few times. The chain joins TRBV24-1 to TRBJ1-5; TRBD1 might be the D (6 bases). This CDR3 is 13 amino acids long. Trimming took 10 bases from V and 6 from J, leaving 15 bases between them. Germline V CDR1 and CDR2: KGHDR, SFDVKD. The CDR3 reads CATNSGDGQPQHF. The CDR3, as DNA: TGTGCCACGAACTCAGGGGACGGTCAGCCCCAGCATTTT.

The gene calls are TRBV7-9 and TRBJ2-7; tentatively, D is TRBD2 (6 bases). The germline CDR1 and CDR2 sequences are SEHNR and FQNEAQ (reference sequence). The CDR3 is 12 residues long. V lost 6 bases, J lost 4 bases, and 10 bases lay in between. CDR3: CASSLRGYEQYF. CDR3 bases: TGTGCCAGCAGTCTCCGGGGGTACGAGCAGTACTTC. Together with reference TRBV7-9 and TRBJ2-7, the CDR3 gives the full variable domain: DTGVSQNPRHKITKRGQNVTFRCDPISEHNRLYWYRQTLGQGPEFLTYFQNEAQLEKSRLLSDRFSAERPKGSFSTLEIQRTEQGDSAMYLCASSLRGYEQYFGPGTRLTVT.

V is TRBV20-1 and J is TRBJ2-4; D may be TRBD1 (6 bases). Trimming cost V 6 bases and J 1 base, with 22 bases left between them. Germline V gene sequence: CDR1 DFQATT, CDR2 SNEGSKA (reference sequence). CDR3 length equals 17 residues. CDR3 nucleotide sequence: TGCAGTGCCGAGGGGATGGGGGCTCTATGGGCCAAAAACATTCAGTACTTC. Translation gives CSAEGMGALWAKNIQYF.

The V gene is TRBV28, the J gene TRBJ2-7; D is possibly TRBD2 (6 bases). The V gene's germline CDR1 is MDHEN and CDR2 SYDVKM. The CDR3 extends over 16 amino acids. V shed 0 bases and J shed 5 bases, with 17 bases lying between them. The CDR3: CASSLWEGKGLDEQYF. In DNA form, the CDR3 reads TGTGCCAGCAGTTTATGGGAGGGAAAGGGTTTAGACGAGCAGTACTTC.

This clonotype was counted a few times. The chain couples TRBV6-4 to TRBJ2-1; perhaps TRBD1 as D (6 bases). The CDR3 length is 16 residues. The germline V gene has CDR1 MRHNA and CDR2 SNTAGT. Trimming removed 4 bases at V and 2 bases at J, with 15 bases between. CDR3 sequence reads: CASSVKTGSPYNEQFF. The CDR3, as DNA: TGTGCCAGCAGTGTAAAAACAGGGTCGCCCTACAATGAGCAGTTCTTC.

The genes are TRBV5-1 and TRBJ1-5; D gene ambiguous. CDR3 length equals 14 residues. Trimming took 0 bases from V and 4 from J, leaving 8 bases between them. Per the germline V gene, CDR1 is SGHRS and CDR2 is YFSETQ. DNA of the CDR3: TGCGCCAGCAGCTTGGAACCAGAAAATCAGCCCCAGCATTTT. It is translated as CASSLEPENQPQHF.